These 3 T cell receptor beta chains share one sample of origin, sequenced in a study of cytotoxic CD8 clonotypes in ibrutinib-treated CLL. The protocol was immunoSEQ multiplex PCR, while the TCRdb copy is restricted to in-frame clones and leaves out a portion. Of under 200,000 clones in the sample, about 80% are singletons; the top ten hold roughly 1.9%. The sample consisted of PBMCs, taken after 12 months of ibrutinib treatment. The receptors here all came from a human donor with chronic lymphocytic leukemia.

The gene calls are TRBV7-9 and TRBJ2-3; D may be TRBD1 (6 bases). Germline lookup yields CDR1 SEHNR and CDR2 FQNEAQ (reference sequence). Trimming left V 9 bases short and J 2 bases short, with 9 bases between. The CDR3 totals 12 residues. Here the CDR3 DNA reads TGTGCCAGTATGGGGGCCACAGATACGCAGTATTTT. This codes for CASMGATDTQYF.

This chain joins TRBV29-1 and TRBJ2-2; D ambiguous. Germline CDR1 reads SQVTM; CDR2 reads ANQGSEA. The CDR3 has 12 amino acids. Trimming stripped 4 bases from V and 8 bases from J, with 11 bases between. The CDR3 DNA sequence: TGCAGCGTTGCCTATTTAAAAGGGGAGCTGTTTTTT. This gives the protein CSVAYLKGELFF.

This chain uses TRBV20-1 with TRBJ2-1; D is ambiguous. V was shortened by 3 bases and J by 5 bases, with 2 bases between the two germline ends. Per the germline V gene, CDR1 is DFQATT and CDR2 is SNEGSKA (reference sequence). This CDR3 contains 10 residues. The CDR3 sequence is CSARDNEQFF. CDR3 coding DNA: TGCAGTGCTAGGGACAATGAGCAGTTCTTC.